A few counts support the clone carrying this T cell receptor beta chain. Its matching antigen is unknown. TCRdb processed the 5' RACE reads anew with MiXCR; each CDR3 protein has one entry. This table has 360,000 or so distinct CDR3 sequences, around a tenth appearing once. The sample belongs to a study of T cells after yellow fever vaccination. Whole-study results and caveats: When the response was secondary, it was weaker but reached its peak faster, day 5 versus 15.

The CDR3 length is 17 residues. Trimming cost V 4 bases and J 4 bases, with 25 bases left between them. The germline V gene has CDR1 DFQATT and CDR2 SNEGSKA (reference sequence). This material consisted of PBMCs, taken on the day of the first yellow fever vaccination. The receptor comes from a man between 18 and 29 years old who received the YFV17D yellow fever vaccine. V and J are TRBV20-1 and TRBJ1-2; D not certain. The CDR3: CSAISLGRSRLSYGYTF. CDR3 sequence (DNA): TGCAGTGCTATCTCTTTGGGGAGATCACGGCTTAGCTATGGCTACACCTTC.